This T cell receptor (beta chain) was retrieved from a study of CD8+ T cells in alopecia areata. For the study at large: Grafting placed skin from roughly 6-12-month-old C3H/HeJ donors with spontaneous alopecia onto roughly 7-10-week-old female C3H/HeJ mice.

Following RNA extraction, reverse transcription yielded cDNA that acted as the sequencing template. The data were produced by immunoSEQ multiplex PCR, yet TCRdb's version contains in-frame clones alone and is incomplete. The profile covers about 270,000 clones, none occurring a single time. Germline loops: CDR1 NNHNN, CDR2 SYGAGS (reference sequence). V dropped 0 bases and J dropped 0 bases, with 4 bases sitting between them. This CDR3 has 13 residues. This clone was detected only a few times. Its antigen remains unknown. Any gene name here is a mouse gene name. The read halts 4 residues ahead of the CDR3 end, with the missing end drawn from the germline J gene. Study-wide results and caveats: Sequencing of scalp samples also captures resident alphabeta T cells of normal skin.

Cutaneous lymph nodes were pooled and cells sorted by CD4, CD8alpha, NKG2D, NKG2ACE and more. The receptor's source is a C3H/HeJ mouse with alopecia areata. This strain's MHC haplotype is H2-k. The gene calls are TRBV13-2 and TRBJ2-7, with D hard to call. The sequenced sample was CD4+ T cells sorted from a lymph node. CDR3 region: CASGDGVSYEQYF. CDR3 bases read: TGTGCCAGCGGTGATGGGGTCTCCTAT.